These 14 T cell receptor beta chains were sequenced from one sample in a study of blood T cell repertoires in COVID-19 (dated by TCRdb to 2020 to 2021). Libraries came from the immunoSEQ multiplex PCR assay. The table was pulled from immuneACCESS by TCRdb, which kept in-frame rearrangements only. Such tables lose some clones; where checked, under half of the loss comes from unresolved V genes, and the rest has no known cause. Across this sample there are about 220,000 clones, with 80% to 90% seen only once. The top ten clones comprise around 3% of the sample. Material: peripheral blood. The receptors here all came from a man aged 50 to 60 who had recovered from COVID-19.

The rearrangement joins TRBV24-1 to TRBJ2-3; the match to TRBD2 covers 10 bases. V was pared by 1 base and J by 5 bases, with 11 bases of the junction left unmatched. Germline V lookup: CDR1 KGHDR, CDR2 SFDVKD. The CDR3 extends over 18 amino acids. The CDR3 loop is CATSDLKREGQVGDTQYF. CDR3 nucleotides: TGTGCCACCAGTGATTTAAAGCGGGAGGGCCAAGTTGGAGATACGCAGTATTTT.

This rearrangement joins TRBV11-2 to TRBJ2-7; 7 bases map to TRBD1. This CDR3 has 13 residues. V lost 5 bases and J lost 3; bases outside the gene matches: 4. Germline V gene lookup returns CDR1 SGHAT and CDR2 FQNNGV. This chain's CDR3 is CASSRGQIYEQYF. The CDR3 DNA reads as TGTGCCAGCAGCCGGGGACAGATCTACGAGCAGTACTTC.

This chain uses TRBV19 with TRBJ1-1; possible D gene TRBD1, 5 bases. This CDR3 has 16 residues. Germline V gene lookup returns CDR1 LNHDA and CDR2 SQIVND (reference sequence). The V and J ends lost 4 bases and 6 bases respectively, with 21 bases between them. In DNA form, the CDR3 reads TGTGCCAGTAGTAGGCGAGATGGGCCAGGGATCCCTGAAGCTTTCTTT. It translates to CASSRRDGPGIPEAFF.

The rearrangement uses TRBV28 and TRBJ1-4; weak D call: TRBD1 (6 bases). The V end lost 6 bases, the J end lost 1 base, and 12 bases lay between the germline ends. This CDR3 has 15 residues. Germline loops: CDR1 MDHEN, CDR2 SYDVKM. CDR3 amino acids: CASSLQGITNEKLFF. DNA of the CDR3: TGTGCCAGCAGCCTCCAGGGGATAACTAATGAAAAACTGTTTTTT.

The V gene is TRBV28, the J gene TRBJ2-6; TRBD1 matches at 7 bases. With V trimmed by 6 bases and J by 2 bases, 4 bases remained unmatched. CDR1 MDHEN and CDR2 SYDVKM come from the germline V gene. The CDR3 has 15 amino acids. CDR3 nucleotide sequence: TGTGCCAGCAGATCAGACAGGGCTGGGGCCAACGTCCTGACTTTC. Translation gives CASRSDRAGANVLTF.

The rearrangement uses TRBV18 and TRBJ2-1; 8 bases agree with TRBD1. Germline trimming cut 4 bases from V and 10 bases from J; bases unmatched to any gene: 18. Germline CDR1 and CDR2: KGHSH and LQKENI. CDR3 length: 17 residues. The CDR3, as DNA: TGTGCCAGCTCACTAGGACAGGGTAAGGGGTTTGTTGTCGAGCAGTTCTTC. It codes for CASSLGQGKGFVVEQFF. Using reference TRBV18 and TRBJ2-1 for the parts outside the CDR3, the full variable domain is NAGVMQNPRHLVRRRGQEARLRCSPMKGHSHVYWYRQLPEEGLKFMVYLQKENIIDESGMPKERFSAEFPKEGPSILRIQQVVRGDSAAYFCASSLGQGKGFVVEQFFGPGTRLTVL.

The chain carries TRBV28 and TRBJ2-2; no clear D gene. Germline-derived CDR1 and CDR2 are MDHEN and SYDVKM. V lost 6 bases, J lost 0 bases, and 5 bases lay in between. The CDR3 has 13 amino acids. CDR3 in DNA: TGTGCCAGCAGATCTACGAACACCGGGGAGCTGTTTTTT. As protein: CASRSTNTGELFF.

This rearrangement joins TRBV4-1 to TRBJ2-7; 7 bases match TRBD2. Germline V gene data show CDR1 as MGHRA and CDR2 as YSYEKL. Trimming at V came to 2 bases and at J to 0 bases, leaving 7 bases not matched to a gene. The length of the CDR3 is 16 residues. In DNA, the CDR3 is TGCGCCAGCAGCCAATTCGCTAGCGGCAGCTCCTACGAGCAGTACTTC. It codes for CASSQFASGSSYEQYF.

This clone turned up a few times. V and J are TRBV23-1 and TRBJ2-7; possibly TRBD2 for D (5 bases). TRBV23-1 is filed as an ORF, its function uncertain. Trimming removed 3 bases at V and 3 bases at J, with 15 bases between. The CDR3 extends over 15 amino acids. This CDR3 reads CASSQRKGRHYEQYF. As DNA, the CDR3 is TGCGCCAGCAGTCAGCGGAAAGGGAGACACTACGAGCAGTACTTC.

The chain is built from TRBV7-9 and TRBJ2-7; TRBD2 might be the D (6 bases). The CDR3 runs to 13 residues. Deletions cut 5 bases from V and 3 bases from J, with 11 bases between. Germline V gene sequence: CDR1 SEHNR, CDR2 FQNEAQ (reference sequence). The CDR3 DNA reads TGTGCCAGCAGCCCGGCTAGCGACTACGAGCAGTACTTC. This encodes CASSPASDYEQYF.

The chain joins TRBV5-1 to TRBJ2-1; D is ambiguous. CDR1 and CDR2 from the germline V gene are SGHRS and YFSETQ. The CDR3 is made up of 13 amino acids. Trimming shortened V by 6 bases and J by 0 bases, and 7 bases separated the two germline ends. The CDR3 spells CASTPGSYNEQFF. The DNA for the CDR3 is TGCGCCAGCACCCCGGGCTCCTACAATGAGCAGTTCTTC.

The chain carries TRBV28 and TRBJ1-2; maybe TRBD1 (6 bases). Germline CDR1 reads MDHEN; CDR2 reads SYDVKM. Trimming took 6 bases from V and 0 from J, leaving 11 bases between them. This CDR3 has 14 residues. The CDR3: CASRTQGTNYGYTF. The CDR3 DNA is TGTGCCAGCAGGACCCAGGGGACTAACTATGGCTACACCTTC.

V and J are TRBV3-1 (or the pseudogene TRBV3-2) and TRBJ2-1; a weak D match, TRBD1 (6 bases). The CDR3 loop spans 16 amino acids. With 2 bases removed from V and 1 base from J, the gap between germline ends came to 12 bases. Germline assignment: CDR1 LGHDT and CDR2 YNNKEL (reference sequence). CDR3 bases: TGTGCCAGCAGCCAACGCGGACAGTTTTCCTACAATGAGCAGTTCTTC. Its translation: CASSQRGQFSYNEQFF.

The chain has TRBV5-4 and TRBJ2-7; TRBD1 agrees at 7 bases. With V trimmed by 2 bases and J by 1 base, 6 bases remained unmatched. In germline, CDR1 is SGHNT, CDR2 YYREEE (reference sequence). The CDR3 has 15 residues. The CDR3 nucleotides are TGTGCCAGCAGCTTCCTGGGGACAGCATCCTACGAGCAGTACTTC. Protein sequence: CASSFLGTASYEQYF.